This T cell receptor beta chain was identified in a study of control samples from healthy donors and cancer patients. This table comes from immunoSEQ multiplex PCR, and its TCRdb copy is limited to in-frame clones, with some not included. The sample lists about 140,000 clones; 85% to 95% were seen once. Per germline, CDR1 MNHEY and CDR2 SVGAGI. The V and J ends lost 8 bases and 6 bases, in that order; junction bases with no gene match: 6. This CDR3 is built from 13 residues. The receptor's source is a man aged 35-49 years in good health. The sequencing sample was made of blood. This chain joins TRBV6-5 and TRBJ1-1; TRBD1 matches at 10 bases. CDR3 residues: CASGTGVSAEAFF. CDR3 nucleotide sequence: TGTGCCAGCGGGACAGGGGTGAGTGCTGAAGCTTTCTTT.